This paragraph reports one T cell receptor beta chain. What it binds is not known. These data come from a study of siplizumab effects on memory and regulatory T cells. Points from the study as a whole: The alloresponse seemed to draw substantially on naive T cells, which appeared more diverse than memory cells.

The data were produced by immunoSEQ multiplex PCR, yet TCRdb's version contains in-frame clones alone and is incomplete. The sample contains tens of thousands of clones, around 95% of which appear only once. The source material was naive CD4+ T cells sorted from blood. This TCR was recovered from a human donor in good health.

The CDR3 protein is CASSRGGAGNTIYF. The CDR3 region has the DNA TGTGCCAGCAGTCGAGGGGGGGCAGGAAACACCATATATTTT. The chain recombines TRBV6-5 with TRBJ1-3; the D gene is possibly TRBD1 (6 bases). The length of the CDR3 is 14 residues. Trimming stripped 5 bases from V and 4 bases from J, with 12 bases between. Germline V gene lookup returns CDR1 MNHEY and CDR2 SVGAGI.